This T cell receptor beta chain emerged from a study of cytomegalovirus exposure and HLA in healthy donors. General study findings and limits: The authors confirmed in vitro that three CMV-associated chains were specific for CMV antigens.

Amplification used 60 Vbeta primers and 13 Jbeta primers. The table came from immunoSEQ multiplex PCR; TCRdb's copy has only in-frame clones and leaves some out. The sample yields roughly 290,000 clones, about 90% seen once. On this clone itself: The antigen remains undetermined.

The germline CDR1 and CDR2 sequences are SGHVS and FQNEAQ. CDR3 size: 15 residues. The V and J ends lost 5 bases and 2 bases respectively, with 15 bases between them. The receptor was isolated from a woman under 30 in good health and CMV-seronegative. The J gene is TRBJ2-5, the V gene TRBV7-8; possible D gene TRBD1, 6 bases. Sequenced input: PBMCs. The CDR3 region is CASSPRDNKQETQYF. In DNA, the CDR3 is TGTGCCAGCAGCCCCCGGGACAATAAACAAGAGACCCAGTACTTC.